This TCR beta chain was captured in a study of OX40 agonist ivuxolimab in advanced cancers. General observations from the study: No antigen was identified for the clonally expanded peripheral T cells. CD8+ T cells were the subset that, on average, had more expanded clones than CD4+. Patients with a partial response at 0.1-3.0 mg/kg had among the lowest clonal expansion.

Using immunoSEQ multiplex PCR, the repertoire was profiled, and TCRdb retains in-frame clones only, with some absent. The sample includes 100,000 to 140,000 clones, approximately 89% seen only once; the top ten take 1% to 1.5%. Concerning this clone itself: Its specificity is unknown.

Trimming at V came to 6 bases and at J to 1 base, leaving 2 bases not matched to a gene. The CDR3 is 13 residues long. CDR1 and CDR2 from the germline V gene are SQVTM and ANQGSEA. This rearrangement joins TRBV29-1 to TRBJ2-7; 11 bases are shared with TRBD2. The clonotype was recovered from an adult with an advanced solid tumor such as melanoma, head and neck, liver or kidney cancer. The sequenced sample was CD4+ or CD8+ T cells sorted from blood, obtained in a trial of the OX40 agonist ivuxolimab. The chain's CDR3 is CSVGTSGSYEQYF. The CDR3 nucleotides are TGCAGCGTGGGGACTAGCGGATCCTACGAGCAGTACTTC.